The sample holds many counts of the clone carrying this T cell receptor beta chain. Antigen specificity is unknown. This record belongs to a study of T cell repertoires in cytomegalovirus infection. Study-wide context: Alongside well-studied HLA-B-restricted CMV epitopes, recently identified HLA-C-restricted CMV epitopes were also used. Based on public TCR beta signatures, there were indications of CMV infection and of a matching HLA type. Study results and limitations: Identification of carriers of CMV plus the relevant HLA was achieved through cumulative public TCR beta family frequency.

The length of the CDR3 is 14 residues. CDR1 is SGHDT and CDR2 is YYEEEE in the germline V gene. V lost 0 bases, J lost 8 bases, and 4 bases stayed unmatched. TCRdb reprocessed the reads via MiXCR and lists one record per CDR3 protein. The repertoire consists of some 46,000 distinct CDR3 sequences, with 15% to 25% occurring once and the leading ten covering about 53%. The sample here was CD8+ T cells from cultured PBMCs, taken from culture after CMV antigen stimulation. The clonotype originates from a human donor in good health (CMV status not recorded). Some clones in this sample may be carry-over from other donors' samples. This chain uses TRBV5-6 with TRBJ1-2; 10 bases are a match to TRBD1. The DNA of the CDR3 is TGTGCCAGCAGCTTGGCGTGGGACAGGGGCGGCTACACCTTC. It yields the protein CASSLAWDRGGYTF.